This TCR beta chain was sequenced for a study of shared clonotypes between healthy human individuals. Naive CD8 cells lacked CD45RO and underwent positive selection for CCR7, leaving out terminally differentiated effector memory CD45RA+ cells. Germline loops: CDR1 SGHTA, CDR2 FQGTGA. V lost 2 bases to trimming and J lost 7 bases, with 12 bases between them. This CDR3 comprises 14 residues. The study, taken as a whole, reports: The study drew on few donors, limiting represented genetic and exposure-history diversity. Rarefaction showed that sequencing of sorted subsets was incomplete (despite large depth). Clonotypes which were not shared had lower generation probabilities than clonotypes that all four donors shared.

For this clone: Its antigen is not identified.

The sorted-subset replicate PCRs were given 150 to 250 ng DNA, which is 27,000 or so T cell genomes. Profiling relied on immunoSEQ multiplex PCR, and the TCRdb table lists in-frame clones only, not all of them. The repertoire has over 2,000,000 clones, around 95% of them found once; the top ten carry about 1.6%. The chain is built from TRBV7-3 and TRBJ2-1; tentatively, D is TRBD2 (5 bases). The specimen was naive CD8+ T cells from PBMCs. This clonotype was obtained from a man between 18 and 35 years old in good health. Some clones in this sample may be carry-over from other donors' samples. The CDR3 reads CASSLREGNNEQFF. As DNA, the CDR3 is TGTGCCAGCAGCTTACGTGAGGGCAATAATGAGCAGTTCTTC.